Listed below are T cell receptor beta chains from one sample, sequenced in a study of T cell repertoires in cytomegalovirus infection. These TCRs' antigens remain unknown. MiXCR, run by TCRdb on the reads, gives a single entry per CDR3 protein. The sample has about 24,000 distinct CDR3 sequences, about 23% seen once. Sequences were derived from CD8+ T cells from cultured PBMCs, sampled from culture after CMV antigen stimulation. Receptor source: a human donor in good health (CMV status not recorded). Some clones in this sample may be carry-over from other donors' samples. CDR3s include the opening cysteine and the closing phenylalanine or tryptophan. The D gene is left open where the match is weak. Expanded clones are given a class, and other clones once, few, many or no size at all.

CDR3: CASSDGTGGNSPLHF
DNA: TGTGCCAGCAGTGATGGGACAGGGGGTAATTCACCCCTCCACTTT
J: TRBJ1-6
size: .
V: TRBV6-4
D: TRBD1

CDR3: CASSSRGPETQYF
DNA: TGTGCCAGCAGCTCCCGAGGGCCAGAGACCCAGTACTTC
J: TRBJ2-5
size: .
V: TRBV7-9
D: .

CDR3: CASSSTGEETQYF
DNA: TGTGCCAGCAGTAGTACAGGGGAAGAGACCCAGTACTTC
J: TRBJ2-5
size: .
V: TRBV12-3/TRBV12-4
D: TRBD1

CDR3: CASSPRTGAYGTEAFF
DNA: TGTGCCAGCAGCCCACGGACGGGAGCTTATGGAACTGAAGCTTTCTTT
J: TRBJ1-1
size: .
V: TRBV5-5
D: .

CDR3: CAISETLTYEQYF
DNA: TGTGCCATCAGTGAGACACTGACCTACGAGCAGTACTTC
J: TRBJ2-7
size: many
V: TRBV10-3
D: .

CDR3: CASGGRASGALLLFADTQYF
DNA: TGTGCCAGCGGAGGGAGGGCTAGCGGGGCCCTTTTGCTATTCGCAGATACGCAGTATTTT
J: TRBJ2-3
size: .
V: TRBV25-1
D: TRBD2

CDR3: CASSQDNYLGVLSYNEQFF
DNA: TGCGCCAGCAGCCAAGATAATTATCTCGGCGTCCTCTCCTACAATGAGCAGTTCTTC
J: TRBJ2-1
size: few
V: TRBV4-3
D: .

CDR3: CASSDRDKHENTEAFF
DNA: TGTGCCAGCAGCGACCGGGACAAGCATGAGAACACTGAAGCTTTCTTT
J: TRBJ1-1
size: few
V: TRBV11-1
D: .

CDR3: CASADPNTGELFF
DNA: TGTGCCAGTGCGGACCCGAACACCGGGGAGCTGTTTTTT
J: TRBJ2-2
size: few
V: TRBV19
D: .

CDR3: CASRRTSGELFQNEQFF
DNA: TGCGCCAGCAGACGGACTAGCGGGGAGTTATTTCAAAATGAGCAGTTCTTC
J: TRBJ2-1
size: few
V: TRBV5-1
D: TRBD2

CDR3: CAISESFRGNNQPQHF
DNA: TGTGCCATCAGTGAGTCGTTCAGGGGGAACAATCAGCCCCAGCATTTT
J: TRBJ1-5
size: few
V: TRBV10-3
D: TRBD1

CDR3: CASSVGTPGQPQHF
DNA: TGTGCCAGCAGTGTCGGGACTCCGGGACAGCCCCAGCATTTT
J: TRBJ1-5
size: .
V: TRBV6-1
D: .

CDR3: CASGLIPTAAGTQYF
DNA: TGTGCTAGTGGTTTGATCCCGACCGCGGCTGGGACCCAGTACTTC
J: TRBJ2-5
size: many
V: TRBV12-5
D: .

CDR3: CASSLGIGREQYF
DNA: TGTGCCAGCAGCTTAGGAATCGGACGCGAGCAGTACTTC
J: TRBJ2-7
size: .
V: TRBV7-9
D: .